Only a few counts were recorded for the clone carrying this T cell receptor (beta chain). Its antigen is undetermined. Germline CDR1 and CDR2: SNHLY and FYNNEI. Trimming pared 6 bases from V and 8 bases from J, leaving 14 bases between. The CDR3 has 14 amino acids. Averaging about 116 mL, one heparinised blood draw came from each individual donor. This entry is derived from a study of beta chain features in type 1 diabetes. Study background: The patient and healthy donor groups were comparable for age, gender and cell yields. General study results and limits: In type 1 diabetes patients, VDJ junctions had fewer insertions; deletions at these junctions were more frequent. The study found moderately but significantly shorter TCRB CDR3s in all four CD4+ subsets of Type 1 diabetes patients.

As every portion of the isolated RNA was reverse transcribed, the sequencing read expressed TCRB transcripts. The table came from immunoSEQ multiplex PCR; TCRdb's copy has only in-frame clones and leaves some out. The profile covers 240,000 or so clones, with about 15% appearing a single time and 0.015% to 0.02% taken by the ten largest. The sequenced material came from naive CD4+ T cells from blood. The rearrangement links TRBV2 to TRBJ1-6; D unclear. The TCR sequence derives from a man aged 30 to 45 with type 1 diabetes. CDR3 in DNA: TGTGCCAGCAGCGCCGTCGGGCGGGATTCACCCCTCCACTTT. As protein: CASSAVGRDSPLHF.